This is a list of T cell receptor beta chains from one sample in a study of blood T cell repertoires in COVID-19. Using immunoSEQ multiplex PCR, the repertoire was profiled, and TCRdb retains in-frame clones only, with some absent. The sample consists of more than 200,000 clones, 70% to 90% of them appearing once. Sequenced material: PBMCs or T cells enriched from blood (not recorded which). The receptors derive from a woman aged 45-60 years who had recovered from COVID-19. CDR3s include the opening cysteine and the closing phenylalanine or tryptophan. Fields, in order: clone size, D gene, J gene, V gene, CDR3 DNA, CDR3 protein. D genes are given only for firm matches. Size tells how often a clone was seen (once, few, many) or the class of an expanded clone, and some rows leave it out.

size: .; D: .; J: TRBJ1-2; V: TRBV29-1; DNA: TGCAGCGTTGAAGGATTTCCAAATAGCTATGGCTACACCTTC; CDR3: CSVEGFPNSYGYTF
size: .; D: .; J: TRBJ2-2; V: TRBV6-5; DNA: TGTGCCAGCAGTTACTCGAGGAACACCGGGGAGCTGTTTTTT; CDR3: CASSYSRNTGELFF
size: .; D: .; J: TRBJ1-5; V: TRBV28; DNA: TGTGCCAGCAGTGAACGGGGGAACAGCAATCAGCCCCAGCATTTT; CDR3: CASSERGNSNQPQHF
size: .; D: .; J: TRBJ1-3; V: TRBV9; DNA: TGTGCCAGCAGCACGGGTCCTGGCACCTCTGGAAACACCATATATTTT; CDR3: CASSTGPGTSGNTIYF
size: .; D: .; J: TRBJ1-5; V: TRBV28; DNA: TGTGCCAGCAGTAGATCGATGCAGGGTAGCTATCAGCCCCAGCATTTT; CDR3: CASSRSMQGSYQPQHF
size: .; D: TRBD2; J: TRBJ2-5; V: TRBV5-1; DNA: TGCGCCAGCAGCTCGGGTGGACTAGCGGGAGAGACCCAGTACTTC; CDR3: CASSSGGLAGETQYF
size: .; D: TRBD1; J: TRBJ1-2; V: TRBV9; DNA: TGTGCCAGCAGCGAGTGGGACAGGGAGCCCTATGGCTACACCTTC; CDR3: CASSEWDREPYGYTF
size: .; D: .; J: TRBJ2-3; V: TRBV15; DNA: TGTGCCACCAGCAGATTCGAGGATGGCACAGATACGCAGTATTTT; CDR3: CATSRFEDGTDTQYF
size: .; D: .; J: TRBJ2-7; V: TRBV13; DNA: TGTGCCAGCAGCCCCAGGTGGGCGCCGTCTAACGAGCAGTACTTC; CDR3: CASSPRWAPSNEQYF
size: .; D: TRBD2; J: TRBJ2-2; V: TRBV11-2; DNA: TGTGCCAGCAGCTTAGTTGGTAGCGGGAGGACTGGGGAGCTGTTTTTT; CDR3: CASSLVGSGRTGELFF
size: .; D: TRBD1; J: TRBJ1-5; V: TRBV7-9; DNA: TGTGCCAGCAGCCGACCCGGGACAGGGGGTCAGCCCCAGCATTTT; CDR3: CASSRPGTGGQPQHF
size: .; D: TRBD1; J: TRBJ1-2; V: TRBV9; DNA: TGTGCAAGCAGCGTAGTGGGCAGGGGGCTGGATGGCTACACCTTC; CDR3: CASSVVGRGLDGYTF
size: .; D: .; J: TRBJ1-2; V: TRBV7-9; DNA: TGTGCCAGCAGCCCTACAATCGAGGGAGCTTACACCTTC; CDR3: CASSPTIEGAYTF
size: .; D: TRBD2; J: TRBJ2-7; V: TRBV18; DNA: TGTGCCAGCTCACCATTGGGGGGGTCGAGCTCCTACGAGCAGTACTTC; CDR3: CASSPLGGSSSYEQYF
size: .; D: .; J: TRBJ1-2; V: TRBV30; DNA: TGTGCCTGGAGTGCCCAGGGATTCTATGGCTACACCTTC; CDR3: CAWSAQGFYGYTF
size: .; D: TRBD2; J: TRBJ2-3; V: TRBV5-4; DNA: TGTGCCAGCAGCTTTGCATTAGCGGGAGGAGGGTCTGATACGCAGTATTTT; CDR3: CASSFALAGGGSDTQYF
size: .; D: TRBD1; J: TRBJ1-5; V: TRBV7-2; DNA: TGTGCCAGCAGCTTAGATTGGACAGGGATGGTTAGCAATCAGCCCCAGCATTTT; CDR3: CASSLDWTGMVSNQPQHF
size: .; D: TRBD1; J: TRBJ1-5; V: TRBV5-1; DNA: TGCGCCAGCAGCCAAGGACCGACAGGGGGAGGCCAGCCCCAGCATTTT; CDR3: CASSQGPTGGGQPQHF
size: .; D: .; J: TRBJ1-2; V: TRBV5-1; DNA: TGCGCCAGCAGCTTGGACGGCCGGGGTGGCTACACCTTC; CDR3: CASSLDGRGGYTF
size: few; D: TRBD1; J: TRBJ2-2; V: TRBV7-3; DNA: TGTGCCAGCAGCACAGGGGCGAACACCGGGGAGCTGTTTTTT; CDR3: CASSTGANTGELFF
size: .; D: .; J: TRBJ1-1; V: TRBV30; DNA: TGTGCCTGGAGTGGGATAGGGAGCCCAAAAGCTTTCTTT; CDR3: CAWSGIGSPKAFF
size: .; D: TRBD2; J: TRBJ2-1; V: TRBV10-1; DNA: TGCGCCAGCAGTCCCTCCGCGGGAGTCCACAATGAGCAGTTCTTC; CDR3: CASSPSAGVHNEQFF
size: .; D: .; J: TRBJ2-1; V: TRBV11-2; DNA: TGTGCCAGCAGCTTAAGACAGCGAGATAGGAATGAGCAGTTCTTC; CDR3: CASSLRQRDRNEQFF
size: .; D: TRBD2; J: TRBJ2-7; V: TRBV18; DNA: TGTGCCAGCTCACCAAGCGGGATGGGGTACGAGCAGTACTTC; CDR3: CASSPSGMGYEQYF
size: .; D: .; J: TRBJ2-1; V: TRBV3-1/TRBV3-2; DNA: TGTGCCAGCAGCCAAGGGTGGAGCCGCTCCTACAATGAGCAGTTCTTC; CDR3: CASSQGWSRSYNEQFF
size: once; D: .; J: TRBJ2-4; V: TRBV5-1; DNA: TGCGCCAGCAGCTGGGACGCGGGGAATCAAAACATTCAGTACTTC; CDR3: CASSWDAGNQNIQYF
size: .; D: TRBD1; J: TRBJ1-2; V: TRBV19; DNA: TGTGCCAGTAGCAATAACAGGGGGGCGGCTAACTATGGCTACACCTTC; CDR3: CASSNNRGAANYGYTF
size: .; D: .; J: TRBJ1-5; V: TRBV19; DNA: TGTGCCAGTAGTATGAGGGGGGGTTACGGCAATCAGCCCCAGCATTTT; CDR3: CASSMRGGYGNQPQHF
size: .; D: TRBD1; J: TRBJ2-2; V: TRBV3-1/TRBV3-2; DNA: TGTGCCAGCCGGGACAGGGCAGCCGGGGAGCTGTTTTTT; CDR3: CASRDRAAGELFF
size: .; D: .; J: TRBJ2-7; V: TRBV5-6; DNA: TGTGCCAGCAGCGGGAATCTAGCCAGGGGCGAGCAGTACTTC; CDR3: CASSGNLARGEQYF
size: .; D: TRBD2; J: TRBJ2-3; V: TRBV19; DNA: TGTGCCAGTAGTAGACTAGCGGGAACGGTAGATACGCAGTATTTT; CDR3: CASSRLAGTVDTQYF
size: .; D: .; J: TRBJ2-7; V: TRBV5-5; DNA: TGTGCCAGCAGCTGGGGAGGTTCGGCAAGCGAGCAGTACTTC; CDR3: CASSWGGSASEQYF
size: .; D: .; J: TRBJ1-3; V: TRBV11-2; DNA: TGTGCCAGCAGCCCCAGGGTTCTGGCTGGAAACACCATATATTTT; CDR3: CASSPRVLAGNTIYF
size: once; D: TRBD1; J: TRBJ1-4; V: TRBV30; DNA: TGTGCCTGGAGGATACGTGGGACAGTAGATGAAAAACTGTTTTTT; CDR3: CAWRIRGTVDEKLFF
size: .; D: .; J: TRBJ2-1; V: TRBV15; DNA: TGTGCCACCAGCAGAGCCCGGACTAGGGGGGTATCGAATGAGCAGTTCTTC; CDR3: CATSRARTRGVSNEQFF
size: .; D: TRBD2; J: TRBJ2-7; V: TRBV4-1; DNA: TGCGCCAGCAGCCTATCGTCCCTAGCGGGAGCCACCTACGAGCAGTACTTC; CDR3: CASSLSSLAGATYEQYF
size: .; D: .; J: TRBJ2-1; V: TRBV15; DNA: TGTGCCACCAGCAGAGACCGGGAACAGCAGTTCTTC; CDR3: CATSRDREQQFF
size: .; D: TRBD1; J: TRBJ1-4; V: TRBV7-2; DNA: TGTGCCAGCACCCTTAGGGGACAGGGGATCCTAACTAATGAAAAACTGTTTTTT; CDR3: CASTLRGQGILTNEKLFF
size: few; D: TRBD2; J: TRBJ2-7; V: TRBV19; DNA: TGTGCCAGTAGTAGGACTAGCGGGCCCTACGAGCAGTACTTC; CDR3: CASSRTSGPYEQYF
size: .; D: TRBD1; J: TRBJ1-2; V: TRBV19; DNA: TGTGCCAGTAGTATTACCGGGACAGGGTTTCCCTATGGCTACACCTTC; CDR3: CASSITGTGFPYGYTF
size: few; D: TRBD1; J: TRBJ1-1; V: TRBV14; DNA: TGTGCCAGCAGCCGAGGACAGGTATCGGGAGCTTTCTTT; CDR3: CASSRGQVSGAFF
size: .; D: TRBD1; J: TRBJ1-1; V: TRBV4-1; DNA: TGCGCCAGCAGCAAGGACAGGGGATGGACTGAAGCTTTCTTT; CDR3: CASSKDRGWTEAFF
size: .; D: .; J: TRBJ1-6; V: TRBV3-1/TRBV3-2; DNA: TGTGCCAGCAGCCAAGCGGGAGGACGCGGTTCACCCCTCCACTTT; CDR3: CASSQAGGRGSPLHF
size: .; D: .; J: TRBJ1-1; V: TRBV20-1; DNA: TGCAGTGCTAGACGAGACACTGAAGCTTTCTTT; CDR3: CSARRDTEAFF
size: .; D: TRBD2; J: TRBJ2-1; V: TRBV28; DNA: TGTGCCAGCAGGCAGGGAGCTGCGGGAGCGTCCTACAATGAGCAGTTCTTC; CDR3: CASRQGAAGASYNEQFF
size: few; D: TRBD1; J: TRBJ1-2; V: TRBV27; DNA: TGTGCCAGCAGTAAGGGACAGGGGTACTATGGCTACACCTTC; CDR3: CASSKGQGYYGYTF
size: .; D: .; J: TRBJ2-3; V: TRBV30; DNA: TGTGCCTGGAGTGTAGCCGATAGAGATACGCAGTATTTT; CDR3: CAWSVADRDTQYF
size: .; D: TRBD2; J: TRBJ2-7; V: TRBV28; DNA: TGTGCCAGCACCAAGGGGACTAGCGGGAGAGAGTACTTC; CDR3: CASTKGTSGREYF
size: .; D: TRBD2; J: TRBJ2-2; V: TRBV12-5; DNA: TGTGCTAGTGCCCCGGAGGCTAGCGGAATGTTCGGCGGGGAGCTGTTTTTT; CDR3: CASAPEASGMFGGELFF
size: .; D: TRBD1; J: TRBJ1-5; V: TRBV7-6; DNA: TGTGCCAGCAGCGCCGGGACAGGGATTAATCAGCCCCAGCATTTT; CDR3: CASSAGTGINQPQHF
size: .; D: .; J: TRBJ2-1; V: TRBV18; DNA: TGTGCCAGCTCACCCTCGGGGAGGTGGGAGCAGTTCTTC; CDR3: CASSPSGRWEQFF
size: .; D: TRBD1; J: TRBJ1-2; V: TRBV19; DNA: TGTGCCAGTAGCCCCCCGGGACAGGGGGGGGTTGGCTACACCTTC; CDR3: CASSPPGQGGVGYTF
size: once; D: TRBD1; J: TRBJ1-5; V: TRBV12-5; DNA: TGTGCTAGTGGGGGACAGACTAGCAATCAGCCCCAGCATTTT; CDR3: CASGGQTSNQPQHF
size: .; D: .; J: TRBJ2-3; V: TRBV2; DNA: TGTGCCAGCAGCACATACAGGGCGAGCACAGATACGCAGTATTTT; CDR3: CASSTYRASTDTQYF
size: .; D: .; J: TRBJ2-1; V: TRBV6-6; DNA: TGTGCCAGCAGTTATGCCGGTCTGGATGAGCAGTTCTTC; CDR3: CASSYAGLDEQFF